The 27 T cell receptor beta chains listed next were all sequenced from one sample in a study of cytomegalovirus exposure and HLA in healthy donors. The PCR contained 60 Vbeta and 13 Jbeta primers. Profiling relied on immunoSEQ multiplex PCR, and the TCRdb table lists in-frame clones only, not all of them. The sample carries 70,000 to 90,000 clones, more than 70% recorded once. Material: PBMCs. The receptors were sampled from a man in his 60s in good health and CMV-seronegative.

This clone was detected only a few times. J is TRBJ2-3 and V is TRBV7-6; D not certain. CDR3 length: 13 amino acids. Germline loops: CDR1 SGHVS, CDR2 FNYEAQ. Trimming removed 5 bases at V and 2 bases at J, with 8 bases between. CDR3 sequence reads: CASSLEPTDTQYF. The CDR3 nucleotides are TGTGCCAGCAGCCTTGAGCCCACAGATACGCAGTATTTT. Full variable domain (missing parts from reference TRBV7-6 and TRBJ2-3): GAGVSQSPRYKVTKRGQDVALRCDPISGHVSLYWYRQALGQGPEFLTYFNYEAQQDKSGLPNDRFSAERPEGSISTLTIQRTEQRDSAMYRCASSLEPTDTQYFGPGTRLTVL.

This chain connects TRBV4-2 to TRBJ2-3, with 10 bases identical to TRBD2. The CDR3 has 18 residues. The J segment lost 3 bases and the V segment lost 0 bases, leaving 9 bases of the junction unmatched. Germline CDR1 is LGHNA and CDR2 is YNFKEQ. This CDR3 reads CASSQEVLLAGNTDTQYF. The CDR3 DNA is TGTGCCAGCAGCCAAGAGGTCTTACTAGCGGGGAATACAGATACGCAGTATTTT.

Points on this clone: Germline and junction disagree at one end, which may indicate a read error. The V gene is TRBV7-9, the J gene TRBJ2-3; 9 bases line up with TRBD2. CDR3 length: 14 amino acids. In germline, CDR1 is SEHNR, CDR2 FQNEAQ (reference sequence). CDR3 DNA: TGTTCCAGCAGCTTGGGCGGGGGGGCAGATACGCAGTATTTT. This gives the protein CSSSLGGGADTQYF.

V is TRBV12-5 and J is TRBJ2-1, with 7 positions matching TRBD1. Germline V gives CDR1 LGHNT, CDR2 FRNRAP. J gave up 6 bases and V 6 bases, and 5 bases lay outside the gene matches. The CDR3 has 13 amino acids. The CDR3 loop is CASGPGTVNEQFF. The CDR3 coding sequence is TGTGCTAGTGGCCCCGGGACAGTCAATGAGCAGTTCTTC.

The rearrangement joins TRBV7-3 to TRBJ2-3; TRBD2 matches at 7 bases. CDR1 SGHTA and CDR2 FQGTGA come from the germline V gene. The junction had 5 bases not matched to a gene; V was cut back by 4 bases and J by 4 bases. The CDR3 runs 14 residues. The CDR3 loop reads CASSWGGVSDTQYF. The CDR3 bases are TGTGCCAGCAGCTGGGGGGGAGTCTCAGATACGCAGTATTTT. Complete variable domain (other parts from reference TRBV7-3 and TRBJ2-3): GAGVSQTPSNKVTEKGKYVELRCDPISGHTALYWYRQSLGQGPEFLIYFQGTGAADDSGLPNDRFFAVRPEGSVSTLKIQRTERGDSAVYLCASSWGGVSDTQYFGPGTRLTVL.

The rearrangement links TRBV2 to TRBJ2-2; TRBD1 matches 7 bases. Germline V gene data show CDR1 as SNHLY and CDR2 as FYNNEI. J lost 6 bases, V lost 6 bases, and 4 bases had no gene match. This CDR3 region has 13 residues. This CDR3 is CASRETGPGELFF. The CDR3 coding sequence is TGTGCCAGCAGGGAGACAGGGCCCGGGGAGCTGTTTTTT.

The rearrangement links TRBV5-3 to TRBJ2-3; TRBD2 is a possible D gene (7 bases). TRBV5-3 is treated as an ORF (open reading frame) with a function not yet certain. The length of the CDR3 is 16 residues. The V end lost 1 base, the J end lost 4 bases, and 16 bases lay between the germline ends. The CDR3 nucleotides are TGTGCCAGAAGCTTGTTACGGCGGGGGCGGGCAGATACGCAGTATTTT. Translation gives CARSLLRRGRADTQYF.

CDR3 DNA sequence: TGTGCCAGTACCCAAGGACAGACCCCTAATTCACCCCTCCACTTT. It translates to CASTQGQTPNSPLHF. The rearrangement joins TRBV19 to TRBJ1-6, with a weak D call TRBD1 (6 bases). Deletions cut 7 bases from V and 6 bases from J, with 16 bases between. The length of the CDR3 is 15 residues. Germline CDR1 and CDR2: LNHDA and SQIVND (reference sequence).

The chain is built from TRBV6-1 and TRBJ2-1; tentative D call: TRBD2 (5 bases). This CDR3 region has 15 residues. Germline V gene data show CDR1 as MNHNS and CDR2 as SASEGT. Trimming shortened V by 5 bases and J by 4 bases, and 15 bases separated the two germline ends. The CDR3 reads CASSQRWGSYNEQFF. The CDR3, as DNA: TGTGCCAGCAGTCAGCGGTGGGGTTCTTACAATGAGCAGTTCTTC.

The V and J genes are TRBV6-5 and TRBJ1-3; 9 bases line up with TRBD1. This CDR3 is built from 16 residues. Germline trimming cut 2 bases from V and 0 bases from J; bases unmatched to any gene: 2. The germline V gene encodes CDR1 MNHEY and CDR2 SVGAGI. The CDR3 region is CASSYGTGSSGNTIYF. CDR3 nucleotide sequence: TGTGCCAGCAGTTACGGGACAGGGAGCTCTGGAAACACCATATATTTT.

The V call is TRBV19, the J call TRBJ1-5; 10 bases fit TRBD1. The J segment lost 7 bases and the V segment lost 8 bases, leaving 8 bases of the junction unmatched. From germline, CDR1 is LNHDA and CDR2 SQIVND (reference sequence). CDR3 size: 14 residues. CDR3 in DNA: TGTGCCAGTGGGCCGGGACAGGGGCCCCAGCCCCAGCATTTT. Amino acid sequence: CASGPGQGPQPQHF.

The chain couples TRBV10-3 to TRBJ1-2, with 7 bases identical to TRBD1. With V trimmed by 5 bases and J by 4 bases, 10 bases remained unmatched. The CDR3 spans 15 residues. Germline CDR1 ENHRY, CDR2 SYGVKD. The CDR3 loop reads CAISTAGTAAYGYTF. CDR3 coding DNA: TGTGCCATCAGTACCGCCGGGACAGCGGCCTATGGCTACACCTTC.

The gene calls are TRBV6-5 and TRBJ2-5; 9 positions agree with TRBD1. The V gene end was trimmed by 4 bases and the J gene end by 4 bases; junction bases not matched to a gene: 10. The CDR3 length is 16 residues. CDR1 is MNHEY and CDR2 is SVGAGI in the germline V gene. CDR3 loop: CASSSPGQGGGETQYF. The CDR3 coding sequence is TGTGCCAGCAGTTCCCCGGGACAGGGAGGGGGAGAGACCCAGTACTTC.

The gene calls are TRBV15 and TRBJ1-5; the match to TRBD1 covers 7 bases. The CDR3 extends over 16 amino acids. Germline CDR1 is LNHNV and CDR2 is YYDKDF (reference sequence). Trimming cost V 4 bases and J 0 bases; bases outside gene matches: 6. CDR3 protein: CATSKPTGNSNQPQHF. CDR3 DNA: TGTGCCACCAGCAAGCCGACAGGGAATAGCAATCAGCCCCAGCATTTT.

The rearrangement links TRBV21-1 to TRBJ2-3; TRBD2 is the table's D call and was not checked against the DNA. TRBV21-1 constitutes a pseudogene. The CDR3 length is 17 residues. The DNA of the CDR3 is TGTGCCAGCAGCAAAGACGGGGGGGACTTCCCCACAGATACGCAGTATTTT. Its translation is CASSKDGGDFPTDTQYF.

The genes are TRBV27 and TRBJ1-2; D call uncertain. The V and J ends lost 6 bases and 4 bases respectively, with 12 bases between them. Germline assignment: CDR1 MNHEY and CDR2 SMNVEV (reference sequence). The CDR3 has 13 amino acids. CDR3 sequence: CASSWGAPYGYTF. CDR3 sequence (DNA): TGTGCCAGCAGCTGGGGAGCTCCCTATGGCTACACCTTC.

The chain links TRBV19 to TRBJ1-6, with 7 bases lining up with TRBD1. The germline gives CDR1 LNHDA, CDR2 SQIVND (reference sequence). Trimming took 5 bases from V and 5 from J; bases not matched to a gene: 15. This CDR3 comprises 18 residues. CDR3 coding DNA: TGTGCCAGTAGTCCCTATACCCCCGAGGGGGCGGATAATTCACCCCTCCACTTT. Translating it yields CASSPYTPEGADNSPLHF.

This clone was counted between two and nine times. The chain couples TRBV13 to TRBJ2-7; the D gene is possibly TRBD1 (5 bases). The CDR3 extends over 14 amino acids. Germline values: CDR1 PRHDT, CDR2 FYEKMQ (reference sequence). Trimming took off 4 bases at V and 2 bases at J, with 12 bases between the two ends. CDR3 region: CASSSRGGPYEQYF. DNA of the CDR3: TGTGCCAGCAGCTCAAGGGGTGGCCCCTACGAGCAGTACTTC.

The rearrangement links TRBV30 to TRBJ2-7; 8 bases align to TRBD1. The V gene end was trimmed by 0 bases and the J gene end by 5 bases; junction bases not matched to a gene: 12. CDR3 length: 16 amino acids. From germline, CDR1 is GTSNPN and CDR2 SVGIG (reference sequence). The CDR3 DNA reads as TGTGCCTGGAGTGTAAGCTGGGTCACAGGGGGAGACGAGCAGTACTTC. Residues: CAWSVSWVTGGDEQYF.

In nucleotides, the CDR3 is TGTGCCAGCAGCCGACAGGGGACTAGCGGGGGGGCAGCAGATACGCAGTATTTT. Protein: CASSRQGTSGGAADTQYF. The chain links TRBV4-2 to TRBJ2-3; TRBD2 matches at 16 bases. The trim removed 4 bases at V and 4 bases at J, leaving 8 bases unmatched. CDR1 and CDR2 from the germline V gene are LGHNA and YNFKEQ. The CDR3 loop spans 18 amino acids.

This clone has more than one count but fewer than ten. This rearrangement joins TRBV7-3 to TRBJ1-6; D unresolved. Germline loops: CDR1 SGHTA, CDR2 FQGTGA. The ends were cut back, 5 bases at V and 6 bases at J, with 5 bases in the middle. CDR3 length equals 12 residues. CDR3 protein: CASSPGNSPLHF. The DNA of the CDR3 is TGTGCCAGCAGCCCCGGTAATTCACCCCTCCACTTT. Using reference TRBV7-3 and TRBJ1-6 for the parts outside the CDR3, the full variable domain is GAGVSQTPSNKVTEKGKYVELRCDPISGHTALYWYRQSLGQGPEFLIYFQGTGAADDSGLPNDRFFAVRPEGSVSTLKIQRTERGDSAVYLCASSPGNSPLHFGNGTRLTVT.

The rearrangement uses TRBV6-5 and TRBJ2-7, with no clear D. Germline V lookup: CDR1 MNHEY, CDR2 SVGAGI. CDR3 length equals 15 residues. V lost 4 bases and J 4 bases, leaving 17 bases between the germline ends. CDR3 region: CASSFRRSQMYEQYF. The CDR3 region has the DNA TGTGCCAGCAGTTTCCGTCGGAGCCAGATGTACGAGCAGTACTTC.

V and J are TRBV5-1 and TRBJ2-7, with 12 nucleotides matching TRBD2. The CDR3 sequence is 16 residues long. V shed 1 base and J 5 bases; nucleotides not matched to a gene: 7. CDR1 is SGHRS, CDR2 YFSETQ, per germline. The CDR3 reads CASSLTRTSGDHEQYF. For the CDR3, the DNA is TGCGCCAGCAGCTTGACTAGGACTAGCGGGGACCACGAGCAGTACTTC.

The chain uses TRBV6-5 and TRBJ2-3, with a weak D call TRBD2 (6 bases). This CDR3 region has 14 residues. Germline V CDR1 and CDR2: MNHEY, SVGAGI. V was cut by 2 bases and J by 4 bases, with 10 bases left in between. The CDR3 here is CASSYRGWADTQYF. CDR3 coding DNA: TGTGCCAGCAGTTACCGGGGGTGGGCAGATACGCAGTATTTT.

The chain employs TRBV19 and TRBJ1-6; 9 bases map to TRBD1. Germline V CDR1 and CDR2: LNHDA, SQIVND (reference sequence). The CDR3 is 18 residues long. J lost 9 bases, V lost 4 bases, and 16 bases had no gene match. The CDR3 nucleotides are TGTGCCAGTAGTACATCCGGGACAGGGCCCACCAGGAGTTCACCCCTCCACTTT. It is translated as CASSTSGTGPTRSSPLHF.

The DNA for the CDR3 is TGTGCCAGCAGCTCCCGGGGAGGGTATGACTATGGCTACACCTTC. Its translation: CASSSRGGYDYGYTF. The chain combines TRBV5-5 with TRBJ1-2; D is unclear. V was trimmed by 3 bases and J by 3 bases, leaving 15 bases between them. This CDR3 has 15 amino acids. CDR1 is SGHKS and CDR2 is YYEKEE in the germline V gene (reference sequence).

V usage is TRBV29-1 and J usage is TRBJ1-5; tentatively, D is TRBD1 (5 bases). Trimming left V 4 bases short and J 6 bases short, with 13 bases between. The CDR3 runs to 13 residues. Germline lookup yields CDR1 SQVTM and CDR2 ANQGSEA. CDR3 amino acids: CSVARGGGQPQHF. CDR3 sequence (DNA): TGCAGCGTTGCAAGGGGTGGCGGTCAGCCCCAGCATTTT.